The clone carrying this TCR beta chain has more than one count but fewer than ten. Primers used in a second PCR of roughly 6 to 12 cycles were a sample-barcoded 5' primer and a J-beta primer mix. TCRdb re-called the 5' RACE reads through MiXCR, storing one row per CDR3 protein. The sample consists of 1.5 million to 2 million distinct CDR3 sequences, over 25% of them appearing once. Approximately 9.7 milliliters was the volume of peripheral blood drawn from each donor. Total RNA extraction produced at least 6 micrograms (per sample) for the study. This specimen belongs to a study of blood T cells in healthy people across ages. Trimming shortened V by 7 bases and J by 4 bases, and 13 bases separated the two germline ends. The CDR3 sequence is 13 residues long. Germline assignment: CDR1 MNHEY and CDR2 SVGAGI.

The receptor comes from a woman aged 25 to 39 in good health. Sequencing used blood. The chain recombines TRBV6-5 with TRBJ1-1, with D perhaps matching TRBD1 (5 bases). The CDR3 reads CASITQGATEAFF. The CDR3 DNA is TGTGCCAGCATAACCCAGGGAGCCACTGAAGCTTTCTTT.